Presented here are 15 T cell receptor beta chains from one specimen sequenced in a study of cytomegalovirus exposure and HLA in healthy donors. The PCR used 60 Vbeta and 13 Jbeta primers. Repertoires were generated with immunoSEQ multiplex PCR, while TCRdb's copy carries only in-frame clones and drops some. The sample lists approximately 120,000 clones; around 80% were seen once. Sequences were obtained from PBMCs. These receptors were taken from a female donor in good health and CMV-seronegative.

This clone came up once. This chain links TRBV4-1 with TRBJ1-4, with TRBD1 matching 10 bases. CDR1 MGHRA and CDR2 YSYEKL come from the germline V gene. The CDR3 has 16 amino acids. Trimming removed 0 bases from V and 3 bases from J; junction bases left unmatched: 1. As DNA, the CDR3 is TGCGCCAGCAGCCAAGAGGGGACAGGGGCTAATGAAAAACTGTTTTTT. It codes for CASSQEGTGANEKLFF.

The V gene is TRBV27, the J gene TRBJ1-5; possible D gene TRBD1, 5 bases. V lost 5 bases to trimming and J lost 4 bases, with 12 bases between them. Germline CDR1 and CDR2: MNHEY and SMNVEV (reference sequence). This CDR3 has 14 amino acids. CDR3 amino acids: CASSISGINQPQHF. In DNA form, the CDR3 reads TGTGCCAGCAGTATCTCAGGGATAAATCAGCCCCAGCATTTT.

V gene TRBV7-3 combines with J gene TRBJ2-5, with 13 bases matching TRBD2. CDR1 is SGHTA, CDR2 FQGTGA, per germline. Trimming took 8 bases from V and 5 from J; bases not matched to a gene: 8. The CDR3 has 15 residues. CDR3 sequence (DNA): TGTGCCAGCCCTCGACTAGCGGGGGGCCAGGAGACCCAGTACTTC. As protein: CASPRLAGGQETQYF. Full variable domain (outside the CDR3, taken from reference TRBV7-3 and TRBJ2-5): GAGVSQTPSNKVTEKGKYVELRCDPISGHTALYWYRQSLGQGPEFLIYFQGTGAADDSGLPNDRFFAVRPEGSVSTLKIQRTERGDSAVYLCASPRLAGGQETQYFGPGTRLLVL.

This chain connects TRBV7-9 to TRBJ2-5; the match to TRBD2 covers 11 bases. Germline values: CDR1 SEHNR, CDR2 FQNEAQ (reference sequence). Germline trimming cut 4 bases from V and 5 bases from J; bases unmatched to any gene: 3. This CDR3 is 14 amino acids long. The CDR3 DNA is TGTGCCAGCAGCTCTAGCGGGGGGTTGGAGACCCAGTACTTC. It translates to CASSSSGGLETQYF.

The genes are TRBV6-4 and TRBJ2-1; D may be TRBD1 (5 bases). The ends were cut back, 2 bases at V and 14 bases at J, with 19 bases in the middle. The length of the CDR3 is 14 residues. CDR1 is MRHNA, CDR2 SNTAGT, per germline. CDR3: CASSDLQAPGEKFF. The CDR3 DNA reads as TGTGCCAGCAGTGACCTACAGGCGCCCGGAGAAAAGTTCTTC.

The chain recombines TRBV6-6 with TRBJ2-3; D call uncertain. This CDR3 is built from 13 residues. Germline-derived CDR1 and CDR2 are MNHNY and SVGAGI (reference sequence). Trimming stripped 0 bases from V and 5 bases from J, with 6 bases between. CDR3 loop: CASSYSSGDTQYF. In DNA form, the CDR3 reads TGTGCCAGCAGTTACTCGTCGGGAGATACGCAGTATTTT.

The J gene is TRBJ2-5, the V gene TRBV13, with TRBD2 identical over 7 bases. Germline assignment: CDR1 PRHDT and CDR2 FYEKMQ (reference sequence). This CDR3 is 15 amino acids long. The V and J ends lost 3 bases and 3 bases, in that order; junction bases with no gene match: 7. The CDR3 reads CASSLQSGVKETQYF. CDR3 DNA sequence: TGTGCCAGCAGCTTGCAGAGCGGGGTAAAAGAGACCCAGTACTTC.

This clone turned up a few times. The rearrangement joins TRBV6-1 to TRBJ1-6, with a tentative D call TRBD1 (6 bases). Germline V gene sequence: CDR1 MNHNS, CDR2 SASEGT. CDR3 size: 15 residues. Trimming removed 7 bases at V and 3 bases at J, with 13 bases between. The CDR3: CASINDRNYNSPLHF. In nucleotides, the CDR3 is TGTGCCAGCATCAACGACAGGAACTATAATTCACCCCTCCACTTT.

The chain has TRBV9 and TRBJ2-1; the D gene is possibly TRBD1 (5 bases). The germline CDR1 and CDR2 sequences are SGDLS and YYNGEE. V was clipped by 3 bases and J by 2 bases, with 12 bases between them. CDR3 length: 15 residues. CDR3 residues: CASSAQGDPYNEQFF. As DNA, the CDR3 is TGTGCCAGCAGCGCCCAAGGGGATCCCTACAATGAGCAGTTCTTC.

This rearrangement joins TRBV19 to TRBJ2-2; D is unclear. CDR3 length equals 15 residues. Germline V gene lookup returns CDR1 LNHDA and CDR2 SQIVND (reference sequence). Trimming stripped 7 bases from V and 5 bases from J, with 17 bases between. CDR3 sequence (DNA): TGTGCCAGTAAACCCAGTGGAGTTCGGACCGGGGAGCTGTTTTTT. It is translated as CASKPSGVRTGELFF.

The gene calls are TRBV11-2 and TRBJ1-1; TRBD1 is a possible D gene (5 bases). Germline-derived CDR1 and CDR2 are SGHAT and FQNNGV. This CDR3 has 13 amino acids. Between the trimmed V and J ends, which lost 3 bases and 11 bases, there was a span of 16 bases. The CDR3 sequence: CASSFRQGSTAFF. Written as DNA, the CDR3 is TGTGCCAGCAGCTTTCGTCAGGGCTCAACGGCTTTCTTT.

This clone has only a few counts. The rearrangement links TRBV2 to TRBJ2-1; 14 bases map to TRBD2. CDR1 is SNHLY and CDR2 is FYNNEI in the germline V gene. The junction had 6 bases not matched to a gene; V was cut back by 2 bases and J by 6 bases. The CDR3 sequence is 17 residues long. The CDR3 protein is CASSERTSGGSGNEQFF. The CDR3 DNA follows: TGTGCCAGCAGTGAAAGGACTAGCGGGGGGTCGGGCAATGAGCAGTTCTTC. The full variable domain, with the rest looked up from reference TRBV2 and TRBJ2-1, is EPEVTQTPSHQVTQMGQEVILRCVPISNHLYFYWYRQILGQKVEFLVSFYNNEISEKSEIFDDQFSVERPDGSNFTLKIRSTKLEDSAMYFCASSERTSGGSGNEQFFGPGTRLTVL.

The rearrangement links TRBV6-1 to TRBJ2-7, with 10 bases lining up with TRBD1. Per germline, CDR1 MNHNS and CDR2 SASEGT. The CDR3 length is 15 residues. The V segment lost 2 bases and the J segment 3 bases; nucleotides outside the gene matches: 4. Written as DNA, the CDR3 is TGTGCCAGCAGTGAAAATTGGACAGGGGGCTACGAGCAGTACTTC. Translating it yields CASSENWTGGYEQYF.

The J gene is TRBJ2-3, the V gene TRBV13; 7 bases line up with TRBD2. Germline CDR1 and CDR2: PRHDT and FYEKMQ (reference sequence). Trimming cost V 4 bases and J 4 bases; bases outside gene matches: 5. The CDR3 is made up of 14 amino acids. The CDR3 DNA follows: TGTGCCAGCAGCTCCCTGCGGGGGTCAGATACGCAGTATTTT. Its translation: CASSSLRGSDTQYF. Full variable domain (rest looked up from reference TRBV13 and TRBJ2-3): AAGVIQSPRHLIKEKRETATLKCYPIPRHDTVYWYQQGPGQDPQFLISFYEKMQSDKGSIPDRFSAQQFSDYHSELNMSSLELGDSALYFCASSSLRGSDTQYFGPGTRLTVL.

This rearrangement joins TRBV18 to TRBJ1-2; tentative D call: TRBD1 (5 bases). Germline assignment: CDR1 KGHSH and CDR2 LQKENI. CDR3 length equals 15 residues. The V end was cut by 3 bases, the J end by 1 base, with 12 bases between. CDR3 DNA sequence: TGTGCCAGCTCACCTGAACAGGCGCGTAACTATGGCTACACCTTC. It is translated as CASSPEQARNYGYTF.